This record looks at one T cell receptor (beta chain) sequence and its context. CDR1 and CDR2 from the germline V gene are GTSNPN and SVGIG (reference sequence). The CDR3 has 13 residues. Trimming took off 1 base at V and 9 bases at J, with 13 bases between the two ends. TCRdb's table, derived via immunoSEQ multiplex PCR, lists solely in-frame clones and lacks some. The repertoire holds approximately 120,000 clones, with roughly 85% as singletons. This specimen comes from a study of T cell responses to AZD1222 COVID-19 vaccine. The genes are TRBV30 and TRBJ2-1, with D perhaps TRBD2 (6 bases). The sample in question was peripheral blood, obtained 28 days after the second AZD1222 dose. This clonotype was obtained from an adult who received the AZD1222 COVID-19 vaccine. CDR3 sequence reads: CAWSGRAVGEQFF. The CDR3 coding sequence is TGTGCCTGGAGTGGGAGGGCGGTGGGTGAGCAGTTCTTC.